What follows are 12 T cell receptor beta chains derived from one specimen sequenced in a study of CD8 T cells in ankylosing spondylitis. Findings and caveats of the study: A motif in TCR beta, a set of several highly homologous variants, appeared characteristic of ankylosing spondylitis blood.

A single record per CDR3 protein comes from TCRdb applying MiXCR to the 5' RACE reads. The sample lists roughly 440,000 distinct CDR3 sequences, 15% to 20% seen once, with 1% in the top ten. For these receptors, no antigen is known. Material: blood, either unsorted or a sorted T cell fraction (not recorded which). Receptors originate from a male donor with ankylosing spondylitis.

This clonotype has just a few counts. The chain couples TRBV19 to TRBJ2-7; 10 bases match TRBD1. Unmatched junction bases numbered 8, after V lost 3 bases and J lost 3 bases. Germline CDR1 reads LNHDA; CDR2 reads SQIVND (reference sequence). The CDR3 has 16 residues. The DNA of the CDR3 is TGTGCCAGTAGTATTCGTCCGGGACAGGGGATCTACGAGCAGTACTTC. Residues: CASSIRPGQGIYEQYF.

J is TRBJ2-7 and V is TRBV5-1; 7 bases map to TRBD1. Trimming cost V 3 bases and J 1 base; bases outside gene matches: 13. From germline, CDR1 is SGHRS and CDR2 YFSETQ. This CDR3 comprises 17 residues. CDR3 in amino acids: CASSSQVGTEFSYEQYF. The CDR3 region has the DNA TGCGCCAGCAGCTCCCAGGTAGGGACAGAATTTTCCTACGAGCAGTACTTC. The full variable domain, completed using reference TRBV5-1 and TRBJ2-7, is KAGVTQTPRYLIKTRGQQVTLSCSPISGHRSVSWYQQTPGQGLQFLFEYFSETQRNKGNFPGRFSGRQFSNSRSEMNVSTLELGDSALYLCASSSQVGTEFSYEQYFGPGTRLTVT.

This chain connects TRBV2 to TRBJ2-3, with TRBD2 matching over 10 bases. CDR1 SNHLY and CDR2 FYNNEI come from the germline V gene. The CDR3 totals 14 residues. The V segment lost 9 bases and the J segment 5 bases; nucleotides outside the gene matches: 8. The CDR3 nucleotides are TGTGCCAGTAAGCGGGAGGGCCTAGTAGATACGCAGTATTTT. This sequence encodes CASKREGLVDTQYF. Full variable domain (missing parts from reference TRBV2 and TRBJ2-3): EPEVTQTPSHQVTQMGQEVILRCVPISNHLYFYWYRQILGQKVEFLVSFYNNEISEKSEIFDDQFSVERPDGSNFTLKIRSTKLEDSAMYFCASKREGLVDTQYFGPGTRLTVL.

V is TRBV3-1 and J is TRBJ2-5; 8 bases are a match to TRBD2. CDR3 length: 16 residues. Trimming removed 1 base from V and 5 bases from J; junction bases left unmatched: 9. Germline CDR1 reads LGHDT; CDR2 reads YNNKEL (reference sequence). Here the CDR3 reads CASSQVSREGQETQYF. The CDR3 DNA reads TGTGCCAGCAGCCAAGTATCCCGGGAGGGCCAGGAGACCCAGTACTTC.

The rearrangement uses TRBV3-1 and TRBJ1-6; TRBD1 aligns across 9 bases. The CDR3 spans 17 residues. V lost 1 base and J lost 5; bases outside the gene matches: 6. From germline, CDR1 is LGHDT and CDR2 YNNKEL (reference sequence). CDR3 sequence (DNA): TGTGCCAGCAGCCAAGGGACAGGGGTAAAACATAATTCACCCCTCCACTTT. Translated, it gives CASSQGTGVKHNSPLHF.

This chain uses TRBV5-6 with TRBJ1-5; TRBD1 matches 8 bases. J was trimmed by 2 bases and V by 4 bases; bases with no gene match: 8. The CDR3 is 16 residues long. CDR1 is SGHDT, CDR2 YYEEEE, per germline. CDR3 bases: TGTGCCAGCAGCCCCGGACAGGGCAAGGGCAATCAGCCCCAGCATTTT. This encodes CASSPGQGKGNQPQHF.

This clonotype showed up just once. V and J are TRBV30 and TRBJ2-3; 7 bases are shared with TRBD2. The CDR3 consists of 14 residues. From germline, CDR1 is GTSNPN and CDR2 SVGIG (reference sequence). J gave up 0 bases and V 6 bases, and 6 bases lay outside the gene matches. CDR3 sequence reads: CACTKRGSTDTQYF. Written as DNA, the CDR3 is TGTGCCTGTACCAAGCGGGGAAGCACAGATACGCAGTATTTT.

The table lists this clonotype with a few counts. V and J are TRBV29-1 and TRBJ1-4; D is perhaps TRBD1 (6 bases). CDR3 length: 15 residues. V was cut by 4 bases and J by 8 bases, with 20 bases left in between. Germline CDR1 and CDR2: SQVTM and ANQGSEA. This chain's CDR3 is CSVVRSAWGGEKLFF. The CDR3 bases are TGCAGCGTTGTTCGGTCGGCATGGGGGGGCGAAAAACTGTTTTTT.

The gene calls are TRBV7-3 and TRBJ2-3; D call uncertain. Germline-derived CDR1 and CDR2 are SGHTA and FQGTGA. This CDR3 has 14 amino acids. V was trimmed by 0 bases and J by 5 bases, leaving 9 bases between them. The CDR3 here is CASSLTGRRDTQYF. CDR3 DNA: TGTGCCAGCAGCTTAACGGGTCGGAGAGATACGCAGTATTTT.

The chain joins TRBV12-3 or TRBV12-4 to TRBJ1-5; D possibly corresponds to TRBD1 (6 bases). This CDR3 is built from 15 residues. The V end was cut by 3 bases, the J end by 7 bases, with 16 bases between. CDR3 in DNA: TGTGCCAGCAGTTTCGGGGACAACGGGGGGCAGCCCCAGCATTTT. Residues: CASSFGDNGGQPQHF.

The gene calls are TRBV25-1 and TRBJ1-3; perhaps TRBD1 as D (5 bases). V was trimmed by 6 bases and J by 7 bases, leaving 13 bases between them. The CDR3 spans 13 residues. CDR1 MGHDK and CDR2 SYGVNS come from the germline V gene. The CDR3 region is CASSEPKGNTIYF. CDR3 nucleotide sequence: TGTGCCAGCAGCGAGCCTAAGGGGAACACCATATATTTT.

The gene calls are TRBV20-1 and TRBJ2-1, with 9 bases matching TRBD2. Germline V gene data show CDR1 as DFQATT and CDR2 as SNEGSKA (reference sequence). This CDR3 has 15 residues. The J segment lost 8 bases and the V segment lost 6 bases, leaving 14 bases of the junction unmatched. CDR3 sequence (DNA): TGCAGTGCGGGAGCGGGGGGAATTGGGTTGGATGAGCAGTTCTTC. Protein: CSAGAGGIGLDEQFF.